This TCR beta chain emerged from a study of cytomegalovirus exposure and HLA in healthy donors. Study overall: The approximately 710 first-cohort repertoires and the 95 to 150 validation repertoires shared the same platform, a later analysis reported.

The CDR3 sequence is 15 residues long. Germline values: CDR1 GTSNPN, CDR2 SVGIG (reference sequence). V gave up 3 bases and J gave up 3 bases, with 15 bases separating them. As concerns this clone: Antigen specificity is unknown.

The repertoire was sequenced with immunoSEQ multiplex PCR; TCRdb's copy has only in-frame clones and lacks some. The sample includes 300,000 to 450,000 clones, 80% to 90% of them seen just once. Study conclusions and caveats: The classifier reportedly diagnosed cytomegalovirus status with high specificity and sensitivity. The tendency of first-cohort TCR clusters to co-occur in the 110 or so validation repertoires emerged from a later analysis.

This TCR derives from a woman under 30 in good health and CMV-seronegative. V usage is TRBV30 and J usage is TRBJ2-1, with D perhaps TRBD1 (6 bases). Sequenced input: PBMCs. In DNA form, the CDR3 reads TGTGCCTGGAGCGGGCTGGGGGCCCGCTACAATGAGCAGTTCTTC. Protein product: CAWSGLGARYNEQFF.